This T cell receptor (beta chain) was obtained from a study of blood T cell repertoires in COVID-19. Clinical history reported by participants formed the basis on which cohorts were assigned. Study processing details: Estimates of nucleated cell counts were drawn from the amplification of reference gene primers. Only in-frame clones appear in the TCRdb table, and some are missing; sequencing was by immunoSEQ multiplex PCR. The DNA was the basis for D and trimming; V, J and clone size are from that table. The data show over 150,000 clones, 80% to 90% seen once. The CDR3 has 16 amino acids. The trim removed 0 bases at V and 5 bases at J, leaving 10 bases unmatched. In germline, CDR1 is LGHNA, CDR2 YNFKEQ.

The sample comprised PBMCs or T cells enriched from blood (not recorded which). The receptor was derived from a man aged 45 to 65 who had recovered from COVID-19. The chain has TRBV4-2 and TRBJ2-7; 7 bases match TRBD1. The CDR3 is CASSQDRSRGINEQYF. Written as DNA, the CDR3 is TGTGCCAGCAGCCAAGATCGTTCCAGGGGGATAAACGAGCAGTACTTC.